Listed below are T cell receptor beta chains from one sample, sequenced in a study of cytomegalovirus exposure and HLA in healthy donors. Clones were read by immunoSEQ multiplex PCR, and TCRdb kept only the in-frame ones, dropping some. The table has roughly 160,000 clones, around 75% seen once. The sample taken for sequencing was PBMCs. These receptors all stem from a male donor in good health and CMV-seronegative. The CDR3 runs from the conserved cysteine through the conserved F or W. Fields, in order: clone size, D gene, V gene, J gene, CDR3 protein, CDR3 DNA. D genes are given only for firm matches. Clone size is given for some rows only: seen once, a few or many times, or a class if the clone is expanded.

NA	TRBD1	TRBV10-2	TRBJ1-4	CASSESGTGVEKLFF	TGCGCCAGCAGTGAGTCCGGGACAGGGGTTGAAAAACTGTTTTTT
NA	TRBD2	TRBV7-2	TRBJ2-5	CASSLGAFLGRAETQYF	TGTGCCAGCAGCTTAGGGGCATTTCTGGGGAGGGCAGAGACCCAGTACTTC
NA	NA	TRBV12-2	TRBJ1-5	CASRRRTGGQPQHF	TGTGCAAGTCGCCGACGGACAGGGGGTCAGCCCCAGCATTTT
NA	TRBD1	TRBV19	TRBJ1-1	CASSSRDSWNTEAFF	TGTGCCAGTAGTAGCCGGGACAGCTGGAACACTGAAGCTTTCTTT
NA	NA	TRBV14	TRBJ2-1	CASSHQNNEQFF	TGTGCCAGCAGCCACCAAAACAATGAGCAGTTCTTC
NA	TRBD1	TRBV10-3	TRBJ2-5	CAISGTGGQETQYF	TGTGCCATCAGTGGGACAGGGGGCCAGGAGACCCAGTACTTC
NA	NA	TRBV19	TRBJ2-5	CASSINPGSSGTQYF	TGTGCCAGTAGTATTAACCCCGGCTCCTCGGGGACCCAGTACTTC
NA	TRBD1	TRBV27	TRBJ1-1	CASSRQGRYTEAFF	TGTGCCAGCAGTCGACAGGGAAGATACACTGAAGCTTTCTTT
few	NA	TRBV7-9	TRBJ2-6	CASSRILGSSGANVLTF	TGTGCCAGCAGCCGTATTTTGGGGAGCTCTGGGGCCAACGTCCTGACTTTC
NA	NA	TRBV19	TRBJ1-5	CASSLGGLSNQPQHF	TGTGCCAGTAGTTTAGGCGGACTTAGCAATCAGCCCCAGCATTTT